Following are 10 T cell receptor beta chains from one sample sequenced in a study of cytomegalovirus exposure and HLA in healthy donors. Amplification used 60 Vbeta primers and 13 Jbeta primers. Libraries were prepared by immunoSEQ multiplex PCR; TCRdb keeps only in-frame clonotypes and omits some of them. The sample contains 90,000 to 140,000 clones, more than 9.5% of which appear only once. Sequenced material: PBMCs. The receptors shown here come from a man aged 35 to 55 in good health and CMV-seropositive.

This clone has a handful of counts. The chain links TRBV27 to TRBJ2-5; weak D call: TRBD1 (5 bases). CDR1 and CDR2 (germline): MNHEY, SMNVEV (reference sequence). Deletions cut 0 bases from V and 4 bases from J, with 6 bases between. The CDR3 loop spans 13 amino acids. The CDR3 DNA reads TGTGCCAGCAGTTTATCCAGGGCAGAGACCCAGTACTTC. Translation gives CASSLSRAETQYF.

This clone was observed a handful of times. The chain uses TRBV6-6 and TRBJ2-2, with TRBD1 matching 9 bases. With 4 bases clipped from V and 4 bases from J, the junction kept 4 bases outside the gene matches. The CDR3 runs to 15 residues. Germline V lookup: CDR1 MNHNY, CDR2 SVGAGI (reference sequence). CDR3 sequence: CASSWTGEGTGELFF. CDR3 bases: TGTGCCAGCAGTTGGACAGGGGAGGGCACCGGGGAGCTGTTTTTT.

This chain links TRBV19 with TRBJ1-1; D is uncertain. V was pared by 5 bases and J by 1 base, with 11 bases between. Germline lookup yields CDR1 LNHDA and CDR2 SQIVND (reference sequence). CDR3 length: 14 amino acids. The CDR3 DNA reads as TGTGCCAGTAGTCCCGGGGTGGCGAACACTGAAGCTTTCTTT. Translation: CASSPGVANTEAFF.

This clone has more than one count but fewer than ten. The V and J genes are TRBV2 and TRBJ2-3, with a tentative D call TRBD2 (5 bases). The CDR3 runs to 15 residues. Germline V gene lookup returns CDR1 SNHLY and CDR2 FYNNEI. V lost 6 bases and J lost 0, with 13 bases in between. The CDR3 region is CASSLDSYSTDTQYF. The CDR3 coding sequence is TGTGCCAGCAGCTTGGACTCGTATAGCACAGATACGCAGTATTTT.

The chain is built from TRBV6-5 and TRBJ1-4; 10 bases are shared with TRBD1. The CDR3 runs to 14 residues. Germline V CDR1 and CDR2: MNHEY, SVGAGI. Germline trimming cut 5 bases from V and 8 bases from J; bases unmatched to any gene: 5. This CDR3 reads CASSEGQGNEKLFF. The CDR3 bases are TGTGCCAGCAGTGAGGGACAGGGGAACGAAAAACTGTTTTTT.

V is TRBV15 and J is TRBJ2-1; TRBD2 aligns across 10 bases. CDR1 is LNHNV and CDR2 is YYDKDF in the germline V gene (reference sequence). This CDR3 has 15 amino acids. Trimming took 9 bases from V and 0 from J; bases not matched to a gene: 5. The CDR3 nucleotides are TGTGCCACTCAGCGGGAGGGGACCTCCTACAATGAGCAGTTCTTC. It is translated as CATQREGTSYNEQFF.

In its sample, this clone was seen a few times. The V call is TRBV5-8, the J call TRBJ2-1; 8 bases align to TRBD2. The germline V gene encodes CDR1 SGHTS and CDR2 YDEGEE. The V and J ends lost 0 bases and 4 bases, in that order; junction bases with no gene match: 6. The CDR3 runs 16 residues. The CDR3 DNA reads TGTGCCAGCAGCTTGGGGGGGACTAGTCTGTACAATGAGCAGTTCTTC. Protein sequence: CASSLGGTSLYNEQFF.

The CDR3: CSIRGGAGETTGELFF. The CDR3 DNA reads as TGCAGCATCCGCGGGGGAGCGGGAGAAACGACCGGGGAGCTGTTTTTT. The rearrangement joins TRBV29-1 to TRBJ2-2; TRBD2 matches 8 bases. The CDR3 sequence is 16 residues long. V lost 8 bases to trimming and J lost 5 bases; unmatched junction nucleotides: 16. Germline lookup yields CDR1 SQVTM and CDR2 ANQGSEA.

Note on this clone: This sample also contains other DNA sequences that code for the same CDR3. V and J are TRBV7-9 and TRBJ2-1, with a weak D call TRBD2 (5 bases). The germline V gene encodes CDR1 SEHNR and CDR2 FQNEAQ (reference sequence). The CDR3 loop spans 14 amino acids. Trimming left V 2 bases short and J 0 bases short, with 5 bases between. The CDR3 is CASSLTSSYNEQFF. In DNA, the CDR3 is TGTGCCAGCAGCTTAACTAGCTCCTACAATGAGCAGTTCTTC.

The chain recombines TRBV18 with TRBJ1-3; weak D call: TRBD1 (5 bases). The CDR3 is 15 amino acids. The V end was cut by 4 bases, the J end by 3 bases, with 13 bases between. Germline CDR1 reads KGHSH; CDR2 reads LQKENI. DNA of the CDR3: TGTGCCAGCTCACGGGCCGGGGGTGATGGAAACACCATATATTTT. This codes for CASSRAGGDGNTIYF.